This T cell receptor beta chain was profiled in a study of beta chain features in type 1 diabetes (dated by TCRdb to the late 2010s). With regard to the full study: No differences in mean age, gender distribution, total cell number or subset yield were found between patients and healthy donors. Naive and central memory subsets were obtained from all 30 or so donors, but regulatory and stem cell-like memory subsets were isolated from only 8 patients and 8 healthy donors. The study compared TCRB repertoires of sorted circulating CD4+ T cell subsets between recently diagnosed type 1 diabetes patients and matched healthy donors. A total of 85 million to 110 million sorted cells were examined across all samples, and RNA yield correlated strongly with the number of cells per subset.

From each donor, a single peripheral blood sample of around 120 mL on average was drawn into heparinised tubes. Naive, central memory, regulatory and stem cell-like memory CD4+ T cells were sorted on a BD FACSAria II using a panel including CD45RO, CCR7, CD25, CD127, CD95 and CD27. Every sorted population had a purity above 95%. PBMCs were isolated right away by Lymphoprep density gradient centrifugation and were stained directly, without culture. So that batch effects would be minimized, each experiment stained and sorted samples in pairs, pairing one healthy donor with one patient. Taken from the germline V gene (reference sequence), the CDR1 and CDR2 loops are LNHDA and SQIVND. The V end gives up 3 bases and the J end 7 bases, leaving 9 bases in the junction not matched to a gene. From cysteine to phenylalanine, the CDR3 is 15 amino acids long. Only CDR3 DNA remains: 45 bases, in frame from the first base.

The entire isolated RNA was reverse transcribed using the High Capacity cDNA Reverse Transcription Kit, and thus expressed TCRB transcripts were sequenced. Deep immunoSEQ sequencing was performed on naive, central memory and regulatory T cell samples, with an average of around 3.4 million total reads per sample. Sorted cells were lysed in RLT buffer and RNA was extracted with DNase-treated RNeasy Micro or Mini kits, depending on cell number. Each cell subset was processed on its own to prevent cross-contamination, while patient and healthy donor samples were processed together. Using the immunoSEQ multiplex PCR, TCRB sequences were amplified from cDNA into 87-bp fragments spanning the CDR3 region. Sequencing of the amplicons was performed on the Illumina HiSeq platform. Per the source publication's procedure: Synthetic template baselines were used to correct PCR bias computationally, reads within Hamming distance 2 were collapsed together, and singletons that could not be merged were discarded. Reads were aligned to IMGT to assign V, D and J genes, CDR3 length, and insertions or deletions at six rearrangement sites. Within each subset, clonotype counts were normalized to the number of sorted cells before true diversity and Gini coefficients were calculated with the tcR R package. The overlap coefficient, calculated on TCRB nucleotide sequences, was used to measure repertoire sharing. The clones in this table, taken by TCRdb from immuneACCESS, are in-frame only. Not every clone is retained; where verified, under half of the shortfall comes from an unresolved V gene, and the cause of the rest is unknown. That table supplies the V and J calls and clone size; D and trimming were determined from the DNA. This sample comprises more than 300,000 clones, 6.5% to 10% of them detected only once. Less than 0.5% of the sample rests with the top ten.

To note about this clone: Which antigen it targets is not known. No much larger clone exists at a distance of one base, and base qualities are not known.

The paper's findings and limits, for the study overall: Naive, central memory and regulatory TCRB repertoires appeared to be more similar among patients than among healthy donors. HLA sub-analyses involved small numbers of individuals, so any influence of HLA type on TCRB rearrangement remained unresolved. Because cDNA rather than genomic DNA was sequenced, highly expressing activated cells could have been over-represented, although no difference in activation and CD3 levels was found between groups. Fewer insertions and more nucleotide deletions at VDJ recombination sites were observed in patients with type 1 diabetes, implying thymic rearrangement abnormalities. Type 1 diabetes patients showed a moderate but significant shortening of TCRB CDR3 length in all four CD4+ subsets. PCR may preferentially amplify shorter templates, but because patient and control samples were amplified and corrected together, any resulting skew would affect both groups equally.

This receptor was identified in a woman younger than 35 in good health. The sequencing input was central memory CD4+ T cells from blood. The sequence is built from TRBV19 and TRBJ2-1; 7 nucleotides in the junction match TRBD2. Read as DNA, the sequence is TGTGCCAGTAGTATCGGCGGGAGAACTGTAAATGAGCAGTTCTTC. Translation gives CASSIGGRTVNEQFF.